This T cell receptor beta chain was sequenced during a study of cytomegalovirus exposure and HLA in healthy donors. Points on this clone: Antigen unknown. The sample contains more than one DNA sequence encoding this CDR3.

PCR used 60 Vbeta primers and 13 Jbeta primers. TCRdb's table, derived via immunoSEQ multiplex PCR, lists solely in-frame clones and lacks some. The sample holds some 190,000 clones, 81% seen once. Overall study results and limits: TCR beta chains numbering more than 150 were designated cytomegalovirus-associated.

Germline V CDR1 and CDR2: LGHNA, YNFKEQ. CDR3 length equals 16 residues. J was trimmed by 4 bases and V by 7 bases; bases with no gene match: 8. This sequence was found in a man in his late teens or twenties in good health and CMV-seronegative. The material sequenced was PBMCs. The chain is built from TRBV4-2 and TRBJ2-1; 12 bases align to TRBD1. The CDR3, as DNA: TGTGCCAGCACTCCTGGGACAGGGGGCGCTTACAATGAGCAGTTCTTC. This gives the protein CASTPGTGGAYNEQFF.